These T cell receptor beta chains were read from a single sample in a study of blood T cell repertoires in COVID-19. Assay used: immunoSEQ multiplex PCR; TCRdb lists only in-frame clones, some missing. The sample holds about 260,000 clones; approximately 89% are singletons and the top ten take over 2%. The material sequenced was peripheral blood. The origin of the receptors is a woman aged 45-65 years with acute or convalescent COVID-19. Both conserved end residues are part of each CDR3. Each record gives: D gene, V gene, clone size, CDR3 length, J gene, CDR3 DNA, CDR3 protein. The D gene is left open where the match is weak. Only some rows state a clone size, as once, few, many or a class for expanded clones.

d_call: .
v_call: TRBV4-2
clone_size: .
cdr3_length: 16
j_call: TRBJ2-2
cdr3_nt: TGTGCCAGCAGCTCCGGGAGCGAGTTGAACACCGGGGAGCTGTTTTTT
cdr3_aa: CASSSGSELNTGELFF

d_call: .
v_call: TRBV12-3/TRBV12-4
clone_size: .
cdr3_length: 13
j_call: TRBJ2-7
cdr3_nt: TGTGCCAGCAGTTTTACAGGGTTCTACGAGCAGTACTTC
cdr3_aa: CASSFTGFYEQYF

d_call: .
v_call: TRBV5-1
clone_size: .
cdr3_length: 14
j_call: TRBJ1-3
cdr3_nt: TGCGCCAGCAGCCGACAGCTCTCTGGAAACACCATATATTTT
cdr3_aa: CASSRQLSGNTIYF

d_call: TRBD1
v_call: TRBV7-3
clone_size: .
cdr3_length: 12
j_call: TRBJ1-1
cdr3_nt: TGTGCCAGCAGGGGACAGTACACTGAAGCTTTCTTT
cdr3_aa: CASRGQYTEAFF

d_call: .
v_call: TRBV7-2
clone_size: .
cdr3_length: 16
j_call: TRBJ2-5
cdr3_nt: TGTGCCAGCAGCTTATATCAAGGGGAAGACCAAGAGACCCAGTACTTC
cdr3_aa: CASSLYQGEDQETQYF

d_call: .
v_call: TRBV28
clone_size: .
cdr3_length: 14
j_call: TRBJ1-5
cdr3_nt: TGTGCCAGCAGTTTAAGGCAGGGGCATCAGCCCCAGCACTTT
cdr3_aa: CASSLRQGHQPQHF

d_call: TRBD1
v_call: TRBV2
clone_size: few
cdr3_length: 15
j_call: TRBJ1-1
cdr3_nt: TGTGCCAGCAGTGCCTTTCCGGGACAGGGTCTATCGGCTTTCTTT
cdr3_aa: CASSAFPGQGLSAFF

d_call: TRBD2
v_call: TRBV19
clone_size: .
cdr3_length: 15
j_call: TRBJ2-1
cdr3_nt: TGTGCCAGTAGTACCCCAGGTAGCGGGAGTCATGAGCAGTTCTTC
cdr3_aa: CASSTPGSGSHEQFF

d_call: .
v_call: TRBV5-1
clone_size: .
cdr3_length: 14
j_call: TRBJ2-7
cdr3_nt: TGCGCCAGCAGCGGGGGAGGCAGAGATTACGAGCAGTACTTC
cdr3_aa: CASSGGGRDYEQYF

d_call: .
v_call: TRBV29-1
clone_size: few
cdr3_length: 13
j_call: TRBJ2-7
cdr3_nt: TGCAGCGTTGATAGGGGTGACTCCTACGAGCAGTACTTC
cdr3_aa: CSVDRGDSYEQYF

d_call: .
v_call: TRBV28
clone_size: .
cdr3_length: 13
j_call: TRBJ1-1
cdr3_nt: TGTGCCAGCAGTTTAGGGGGCGCTTTTCAAGCTTTCTTT
cdr3_aa: CASSLGGAFQAFF

d_call: .
v_call: TRBV5-1
clone_size: .
cdr3_length: 15
j_call: TRBJ2-1
cdr3_nt: TGCGCCAGCAGCTTTAGCCTCTTACCCTACAATGAGCAGTTCTTC
cdr3_aa: CASSFSLLPYNEQFF

d_call: TRBD1
v_call: TRBV6-6
clone_size: .
cdr3_length: 11
j_call: TRBJ1-4
cdr3_nt: TGTGCCAGCAGAAATGGACAGGGATTGTTTTTT
cdr3_aa: CASRNGQGLFF

d_call: TRBD1
v_call: TRBV28
clone_size: .
cdr3_length: 14
j_call: TRBJ2-7
cdr3_nt: TGTGCCAGCGGATGGGGACAGGAGCCCTACGAGCAGTACTTC
cdr3_aa: CASGWGQEPYEQYF

d_call: .
v_call: TRBV2
clone_size: .
cdr3_length: 15
j_call: TRBJ2-2
cdr3_nt: TGTGCCAGCAGTGAGGGCGGGATGAACACCGGGGAGCTGTTTTTT
cdr3_aa: CASSEGGMNTGELFF

d_call: .
v_call: TRBV10-3
clone_size: .
cdr3_length: 13
j_call: TRBJ2-5
cdr3_nt: TGTGCCATCAGTGATGGGCTAGCAGAGACCCAGTACTTC
cdr3_aa: CAISDGLAETQYF